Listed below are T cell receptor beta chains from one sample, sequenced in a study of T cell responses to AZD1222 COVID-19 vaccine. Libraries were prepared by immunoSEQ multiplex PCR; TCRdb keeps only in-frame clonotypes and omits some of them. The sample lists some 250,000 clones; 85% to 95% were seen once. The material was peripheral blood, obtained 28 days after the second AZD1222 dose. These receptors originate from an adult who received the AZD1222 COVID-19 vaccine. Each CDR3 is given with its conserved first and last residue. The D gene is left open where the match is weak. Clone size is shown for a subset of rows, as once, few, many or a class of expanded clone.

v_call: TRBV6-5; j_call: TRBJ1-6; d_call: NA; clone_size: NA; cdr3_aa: CASTQGINSPLHF; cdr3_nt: TGTGCCAGCACCCAGGGTATTAATTCACCCCTCCACTTT
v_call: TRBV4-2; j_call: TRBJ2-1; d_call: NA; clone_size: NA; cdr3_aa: CASSHRAGNEQFF; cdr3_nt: TGTGCCAGCAGCCACCGGGCGGGCAATGAGCAGTTCTTC
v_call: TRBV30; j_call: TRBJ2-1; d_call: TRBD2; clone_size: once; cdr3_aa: CAWSTSGSKQFF; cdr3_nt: TGTGCCTGGAGTACTAGCGGGTCGAAGCAGTTCTTC
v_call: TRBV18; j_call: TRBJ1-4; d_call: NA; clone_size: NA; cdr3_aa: CASSPPSNEKLFF; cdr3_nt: TGTGCCAGCTCACCACCCAGTAATGAAAAACTGTTTTTT
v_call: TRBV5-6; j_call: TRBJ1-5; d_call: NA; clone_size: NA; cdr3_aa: CASSLARVGNQPQHF; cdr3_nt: TGTGCCAGCAGCTTGGCCCGGGTCGGCAATCAGCCCCAGCATTTT
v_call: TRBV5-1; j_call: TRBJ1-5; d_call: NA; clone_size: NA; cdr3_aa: CASSLGGANQPQHF; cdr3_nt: TGCGCCAGCAGCTTGGGGGGGGCTAATCAGCCCCAGCATTTT
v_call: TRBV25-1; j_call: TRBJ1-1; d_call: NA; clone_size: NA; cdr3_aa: CASRTGNTEAFF; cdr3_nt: TGTGCCAGCCGAACAGGGAACACTGAAGCTTTCTTT
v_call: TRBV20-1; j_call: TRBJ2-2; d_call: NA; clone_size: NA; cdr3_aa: CSASSPLSGPAATGELFF; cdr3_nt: TGCAGTGCTAGTAGCCCCCTAAGCGGACCGGCGGCGACCGGGGAGCTGTTTTTT
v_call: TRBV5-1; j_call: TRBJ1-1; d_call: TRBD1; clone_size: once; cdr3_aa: CASSNRQGGGRSTEAFF; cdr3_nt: TGCGCCAGCAGTAACCGACAGGGCGGGGGTCGGAGCACTGAAGCTTTCTTT
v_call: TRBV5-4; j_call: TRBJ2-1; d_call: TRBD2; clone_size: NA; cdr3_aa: CASSLAGTRREDEQFF; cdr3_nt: TGTGCCAGCAGCCTAGCCGGGACTAGGAGGGAGGATGAGCAGTTCTTC
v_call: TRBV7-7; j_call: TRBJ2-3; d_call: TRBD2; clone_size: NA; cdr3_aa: CASSPFPGTRGTDTQYF; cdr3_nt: TGTGCTAGCAGCCCATTCCCCGGGACTAGAGGCACAGATACGCAGTATTTT
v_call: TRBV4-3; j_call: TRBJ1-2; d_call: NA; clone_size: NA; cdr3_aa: CASSQGGGVDYGYTF; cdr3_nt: TGCGCCAGCAGCCAAGGGGGTGGGGTTGACTATGGCTACACCTTC
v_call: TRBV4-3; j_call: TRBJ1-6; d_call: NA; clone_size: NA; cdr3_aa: CASSQGGRGTLHF; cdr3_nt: TGCGCCAGCAGCCAAGGTGGTAGGGGGACCCTCCACTTT
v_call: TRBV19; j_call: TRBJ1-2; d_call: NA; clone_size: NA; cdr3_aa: CASSKNVAYGYTF; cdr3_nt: TGTGCCAGTAGTAAGAACGTCGCTTATGGCTACACCTTC
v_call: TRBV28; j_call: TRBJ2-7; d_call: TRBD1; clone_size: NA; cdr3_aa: CASSLAGTGSYEQYF; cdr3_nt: TGTGCCAGCAGTTTAGCCGGGACAGGGTCCTACGAGCAGTACTTC
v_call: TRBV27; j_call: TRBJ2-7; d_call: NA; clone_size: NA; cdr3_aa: CASSLRPPPGYEQYF; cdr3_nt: TGTGCCAGCAGTTTAAGGCCCCCCCCGGGCTACGAGCAGTACTTC
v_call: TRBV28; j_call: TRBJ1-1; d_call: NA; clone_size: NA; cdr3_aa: CASNIPRVDTEAFF; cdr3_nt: TGTGCCAGCAACATTCCCAGGGTTGATACTGAAGCTTTCTTT
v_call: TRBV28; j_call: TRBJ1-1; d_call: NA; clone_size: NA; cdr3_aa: CASSLGGNTEAFF; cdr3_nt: TGTGCCAGCAGTTTGGGGGGGAACACTGAAGCTTTCTTT
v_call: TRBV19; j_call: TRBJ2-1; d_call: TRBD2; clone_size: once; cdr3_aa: CASGTSGRNEQFF; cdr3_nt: TGTGCCAGCGGGACTAGCGGGAGAAATGAGCAGTTCTTC
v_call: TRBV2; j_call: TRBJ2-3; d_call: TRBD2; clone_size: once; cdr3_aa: CASVGRDQSTDTQYF; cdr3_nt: TGTGCCAGCGTTGGGAGGGACCAAAGCACAGATACGCAGTATTTT
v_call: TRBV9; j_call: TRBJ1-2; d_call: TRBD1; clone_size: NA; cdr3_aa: CASSGPGQDFGYTF; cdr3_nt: TGTGCCAGCAGCGGACCGGGACAGGATTTTGGCTACACCTTC
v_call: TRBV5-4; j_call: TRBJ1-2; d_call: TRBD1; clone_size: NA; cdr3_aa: CASSGPRDRDLQGYTF; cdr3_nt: TGTGCCAGCAGCGGGCCCCGGGACAGGGACTTACAGGGCTACACCTTC
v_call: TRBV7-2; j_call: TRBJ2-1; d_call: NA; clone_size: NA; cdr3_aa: CASSLRGDSYNEQFF; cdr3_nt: TGTGCCAGCAGCTTAAGGGGGGACTCCTACAATGAGCAGTTCTTC
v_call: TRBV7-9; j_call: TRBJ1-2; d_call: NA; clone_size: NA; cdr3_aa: CASSLAAGANYGYTF; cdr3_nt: TGTGCCAGCAGCTTAGCCGCGGGAGCTAACTATGGCTACACCTTC
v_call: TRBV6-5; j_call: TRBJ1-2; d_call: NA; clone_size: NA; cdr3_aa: CASTNLGGGVDGYTF; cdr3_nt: TGTGCCAGCACTAATTTGGGAGGGGGAGTCGACGGCTACACCTTC
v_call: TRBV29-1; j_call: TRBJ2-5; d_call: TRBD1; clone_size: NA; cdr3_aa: CSVKGQQETQYF; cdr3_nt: TGCAGCGTTAAGGGACAGCAAGAGACCCAGTACTTC
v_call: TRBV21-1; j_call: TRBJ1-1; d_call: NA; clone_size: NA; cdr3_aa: CASKGRAFF; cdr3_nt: TGTGCCAGCAAAGGAAGGGCTTTCTTT
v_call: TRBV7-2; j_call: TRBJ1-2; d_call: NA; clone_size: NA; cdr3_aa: CASSLDWGSDYGYTF; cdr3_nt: TGTGCCAGCAGCTTAGATTGGGGTTCGGACTATGGCTACACCTTC
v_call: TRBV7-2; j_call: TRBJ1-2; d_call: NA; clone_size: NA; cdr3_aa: CASSLGRHIHTF; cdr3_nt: TGTGCCAGCAGCTTAGGACGCCATATCCACACCTTC
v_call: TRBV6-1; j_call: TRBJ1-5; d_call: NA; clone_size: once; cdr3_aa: CASSERSSNQPQHF; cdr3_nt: TGTGCCAGCAGTGAAAGAAGTAGCAATCAGCCCCAGCATTTT
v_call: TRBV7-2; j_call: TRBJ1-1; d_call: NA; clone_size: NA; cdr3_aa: CASSSSTEAFF; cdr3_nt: TGTGCCAGCAGCTCCTCCACTGAAGCTTTCTTT
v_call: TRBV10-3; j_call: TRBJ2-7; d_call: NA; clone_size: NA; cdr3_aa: CAIRDPGTGPYEQYF; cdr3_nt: TGTGCCATCAGGGACCCCGGGACCGGCCCCTACGAGCAGTACTTC
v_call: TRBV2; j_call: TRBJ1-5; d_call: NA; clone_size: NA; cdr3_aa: CASSYRVNQPQHF; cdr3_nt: TGTGCCAGCAGTTACAGGGTGAATCAGCCCCAGCATTTT
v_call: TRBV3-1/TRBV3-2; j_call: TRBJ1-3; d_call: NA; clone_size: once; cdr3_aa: CASSQDTVSGNTIYF; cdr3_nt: TGTGCCAGCAGCCAAGATACGGTCTCTGGAAACACCATATATTTT
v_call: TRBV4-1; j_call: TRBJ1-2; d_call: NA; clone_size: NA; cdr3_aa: CASSLEGAGINYGYTF; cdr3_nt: TGCGCCAGCAGCCTAGAGGGAGCAGGCATTAACTATGGCTACACCTTC
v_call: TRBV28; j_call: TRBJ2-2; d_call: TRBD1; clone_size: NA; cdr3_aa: CASSFGDRDTGELFF; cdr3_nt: TGTGCCAGCAGTTTTGGGGACAGGGATACCGGGGAGCTGTTTTTT
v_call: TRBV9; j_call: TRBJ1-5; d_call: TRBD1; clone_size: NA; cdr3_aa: CASSITGTGGAPYSNQPQHF; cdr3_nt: TGTGCCAGCAGCATCACCGGGACAGGGGGAGCCCCTTATAGCAATCAGCCCCAGCATTTT
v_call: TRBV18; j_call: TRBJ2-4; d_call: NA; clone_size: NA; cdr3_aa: CASSPGGRQGEIQYF; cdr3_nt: TGTGCCAGCTCACCAGGTGGACGGCAGGGAGAGATTCAGTACTTC
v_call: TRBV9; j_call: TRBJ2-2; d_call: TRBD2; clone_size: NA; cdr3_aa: CASSVAISGYTGELFF; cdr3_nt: TGTGCCAGCAGCGTAGCTATTAGCGGGTACACCGGGGAGCTGTTTTTT
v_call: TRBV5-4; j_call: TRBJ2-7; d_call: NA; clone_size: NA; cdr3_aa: CASSYGLSAGQYF; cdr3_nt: TGTGCCAGCAGCTATGGTCTCTCGGCGGGGCAGTACTTC
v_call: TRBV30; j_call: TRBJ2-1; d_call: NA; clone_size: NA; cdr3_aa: CAWSASSRGEQFF; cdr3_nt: TGTGCCTGGAGTGCGTCTAGTCGGGGTGAGCAGTTCTTC
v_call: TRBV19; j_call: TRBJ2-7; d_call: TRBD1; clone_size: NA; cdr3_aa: CASSLQTGVGEQYF; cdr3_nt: TGTGCCAGTAGTCTCCAAACAGGGGTAGGCGAGCAGTACTTC
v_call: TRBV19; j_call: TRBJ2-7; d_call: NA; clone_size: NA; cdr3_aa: CASRVFPGPSYEQYF; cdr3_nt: TGTGCCAGTCGGGTTTTTCCAGGCCCATCCTACGAGCAGTACTTC
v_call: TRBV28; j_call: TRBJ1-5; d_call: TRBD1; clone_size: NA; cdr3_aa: CASSLPGQGNQPQHF; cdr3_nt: TGTGCCAGCAGTTTACCCGGACAGGGGAATCAGCCCCAGCATTTT
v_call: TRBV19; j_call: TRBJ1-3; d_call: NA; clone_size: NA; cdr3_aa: CASTHAGVDTIYF; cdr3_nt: TGTGCCAGTACCCACGCGGGGGTGGACACCATATATTTT
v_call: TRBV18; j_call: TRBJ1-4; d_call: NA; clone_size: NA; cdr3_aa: CASSPLTGASNEKLFF; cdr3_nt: TGTGCCAGCTCACCATTAACGGGGGCATCTAATGAAAAACTGTTTTTT
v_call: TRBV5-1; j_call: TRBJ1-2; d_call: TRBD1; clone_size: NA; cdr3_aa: CASSQGAFGYTF; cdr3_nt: TGCGCCAGCAGTCAGGGGGCGTTTGGCTACACCTTC
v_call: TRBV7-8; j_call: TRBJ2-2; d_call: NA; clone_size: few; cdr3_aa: CASSLDGKTGELFF; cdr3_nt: TGTGCCAGCAGCTTAGACGGGAAAACCGGGGAGCTGTTTTTT
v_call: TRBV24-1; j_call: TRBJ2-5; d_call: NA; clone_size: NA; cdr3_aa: CATRGAGAETQYF; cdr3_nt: TGTGCCACCAGGGGCGCCGGGGCCGAGACCCAGTACTTC